What follows is one T cell receptor beta chain and its context. Profiled with immunoSEQ multiplex PCR; TCRdb holds only in-frame clones, not every one. This table has around 78,000 clones, roughly 88% appearing once. This record comes from a study of T cell responses to AZD1222 COVID-19 vaccine. The CDR3 has 17 amino acids. Germline loops: CDR1 KGHDR, CDR2 SFDVKD. Trimming cost V 5 bases and J 5 bases; bases outside gene matches: 14. The chain is built from TRBV24-1 and TRBJ1-5; 7 nucleotides agree with TRBD1. This receptor was obtained from an adult in good health. The sequencing here drew on peripheral blood, taken on day 0 of MenACWY control vaccination. The CDR3 nucleotides read TGTGCCACCAGTGCCTTGGGTGAGGACAGGTCGGATCAGCCCCAGCATTTT. It codes for CATSALGEDRSDQPQHF.